These 5 T cell receptor beta chains were all obtained from the same sample, sequenced in a study of cytomegalovirus exposure and HLA in healthy donors. PCR employed 60 Vbeta and 13 Jbeta primers. The assay was immunoSEQ multiplex PCR, and TCRdb's table has in-frame clones only and misses some. Of more than 150,000 clones detected, 70% to 90% appear once; the ten largest clones hold about 9.3%. The sequenced material came from PBMCs. The receptors stem from a man aged 18 to 30 in good health and CMV-seropositive.

The rearrangement links TRBV2 to TRBJ2-5; 7 bases align to TRBD1. Trimming cost V 2 bases and J 4 bases; bases outside gene matches: 13. The germline CDR1 and CDR2 sequences are SNHLY and FYNNEI. The length of the CDR3 is 17 residues. The CDR3 bases are TGTGCCAGCAGTGAACCCAGATCCCGACAGGGTCGAGAGACCCAGTACTTC. Amino acids: CASSEPRSRQGRETQYF. Supplemented by reference TRBV2 and TRBJ2-5, the full variable domain reads EPEVTQTPSHQVTQMGQEVILRCVPISNHLYFYWYRQILGQKVEFLVSFYNNEISEKSEIFDDQFSVERPDGSNFTLKIRSTKLEDSAMYFCASSEPRSRQGRETQYFGPGTRLLVL.

The V gene is TRBV4-3, the J gene TRBJ2-7; no clear D. Germline CDR1 and CDR2: LGHNA and YSLEER. V lost 1 base and J lost 4, with 11 bases in between. The CDR3 extends over 14 amino acids. As DNA, the CDR3 is TGCGCCAGCAGCCAAGCGCGATACGGGTACGAGCAGTACTTC. Its protein is CASSQARYGYEQYF.

The sample holds a few counts of this clone. This rearrangement joins TRBV5-1 to TRBJ2-2; D unresolved. The CDR3 consists of 14 residues. V lost 0 bases to trimming and J lost 1 base, with 4 bases between them. Looked up from germline, CDR1 is SGHRS and CDR2 is YFSETQ. The CDR3 DNA is TGCGCCAGCAGCTTGGGACAGAACACCGGGGAGCTGTTTTTT. Encoded protein: CASSLGQNTGELFF. The full variable domain, its missing parts supplied by reference TRBV5-1 and TRBJ2-2, is KAGVTQTPRYLIKTRGQQVTLSCSPISGHRSVSWYQQTPGQGLQFLFEYFSETQRNKGNFPGRFSGRQFSNSRSEMNVSTLELGDSALYLCASSLGQNTGELFFGEGSRLTVL.

As DNA, the CDR3 is TGTGCCAGCAGGAGGACAGGGTCCTACGAGCAGTACTTC. This codes for CASRRTGSYEQYF. V gene TRBV6-1 combines with J gene TRBJ2-7; 8 bases fit TRBD1. CDR3 length: 13 amino acids. Germline V gene sequence: CDR1 MNHNS, CDR2 SASEGT. V shed 6 bases, J shed 1 base, and the junction held 2 bases outside the gene matches.

The chain recombines TRBV2 with TRBJ2-7; possible D gene TRBD1, 5 bases. Germline V gives CDR1 SNHLY, CDR2 FYNNEI. This CDR3 is 16 amino acids long. V was cut by 1 base and J by 2 bases, with 15 bases left in between. The CDR3 is CASSEGPTALTYEQYF. CDR3 in DNA: TGTGCCAGCAGTGAAGGCCCGACAGCTCTAACCTACGAGCAGTACTTC.